Sequencing of this T cell receptor (beta chain) was carried out in a study of CD8 T cells in ankylosing spondylitis (dated by TCRdb to 2015 to 2018). Describing the broader study: The study set out to find disease-linked TCR variants by profiling T cell receptor beta repertoires in ankylosing spondylitis patients and healthy donors. Samples of peripheral blood were taken, and for ankylosing spondylitis patients, synovial fluid was collected as well. The whole study cohort included over a hundred healthy donors and under 30 ankylosing spondylitis patients.

Instrument used: Illumina HiSeq 2500. Quantitative 5'-RACE with molecular barcodes was used to prepare TCR beta libraries. From the authors' description of their analysis: Disease-linked TCR variants were identified with a new computational method built on a probabilistic model of VDJ rearrangement. TCRdb reran the public reads through fastp at Q25 and MiXCR, keeping productive beta chains. Every entry covers one CDR3 protein and lists the most common genes and DNA from its rows. TCRdb's processing, not the authors', yielded these V and J calls. The sample table holds about 500,000 distinct CDR3 sequences, of which 9.5% to 15% were seen once. The ten largest clones capture approximately 6.3% of the sample. CDR1 and CDR2 are read off the germline V gene as MNHNS and SASEGT. V loses 6 bases, J loses 6 bases, and the germline ends lie 11 bases apart. The CDR3 runs 13 amino acids, cysteine and phenylalanine included. Only the CDR3 region is kept as DNA, spanning 39 bases read in frame from base 1.

Remarks on this clonotype: What antigen it recognizes has not been identified. There are no base qualities to consult, and no much larger clone falls within one base.

The full study reports these points: Some of the motif variants had been reported before in the synovial fluid and blood of reactive arthritis patients, a finding that suggests common disease-initiation mechanisms. The disease-linked clones were reported to be significantly enriched in matched synovial fluid samples from ankylosing spondylitis patients. A TCR beta motif of eight highly homologous amino acid variants appeared characteristic of blood from ankylosing spondylitis patients. In peripheral blood, the disease-linked clones were found at relatively low frequencies and had a CD8+ phenotype.

The chain is encoded by TRBV6-1 joined to TRBJ1-4; no D gene call is confident. Input material: blood, either unsorted or a sorted T cell fraction (not recorded which). The origin of this receptor is a male donor with ankylosing spondylitis. The CDR3 protein is CASRTTIDEKLFF. The nucleotide sequence reads as follows: TGTGCCAGCAGGACAACCATAGATGAAAAACTGTTTTTT.